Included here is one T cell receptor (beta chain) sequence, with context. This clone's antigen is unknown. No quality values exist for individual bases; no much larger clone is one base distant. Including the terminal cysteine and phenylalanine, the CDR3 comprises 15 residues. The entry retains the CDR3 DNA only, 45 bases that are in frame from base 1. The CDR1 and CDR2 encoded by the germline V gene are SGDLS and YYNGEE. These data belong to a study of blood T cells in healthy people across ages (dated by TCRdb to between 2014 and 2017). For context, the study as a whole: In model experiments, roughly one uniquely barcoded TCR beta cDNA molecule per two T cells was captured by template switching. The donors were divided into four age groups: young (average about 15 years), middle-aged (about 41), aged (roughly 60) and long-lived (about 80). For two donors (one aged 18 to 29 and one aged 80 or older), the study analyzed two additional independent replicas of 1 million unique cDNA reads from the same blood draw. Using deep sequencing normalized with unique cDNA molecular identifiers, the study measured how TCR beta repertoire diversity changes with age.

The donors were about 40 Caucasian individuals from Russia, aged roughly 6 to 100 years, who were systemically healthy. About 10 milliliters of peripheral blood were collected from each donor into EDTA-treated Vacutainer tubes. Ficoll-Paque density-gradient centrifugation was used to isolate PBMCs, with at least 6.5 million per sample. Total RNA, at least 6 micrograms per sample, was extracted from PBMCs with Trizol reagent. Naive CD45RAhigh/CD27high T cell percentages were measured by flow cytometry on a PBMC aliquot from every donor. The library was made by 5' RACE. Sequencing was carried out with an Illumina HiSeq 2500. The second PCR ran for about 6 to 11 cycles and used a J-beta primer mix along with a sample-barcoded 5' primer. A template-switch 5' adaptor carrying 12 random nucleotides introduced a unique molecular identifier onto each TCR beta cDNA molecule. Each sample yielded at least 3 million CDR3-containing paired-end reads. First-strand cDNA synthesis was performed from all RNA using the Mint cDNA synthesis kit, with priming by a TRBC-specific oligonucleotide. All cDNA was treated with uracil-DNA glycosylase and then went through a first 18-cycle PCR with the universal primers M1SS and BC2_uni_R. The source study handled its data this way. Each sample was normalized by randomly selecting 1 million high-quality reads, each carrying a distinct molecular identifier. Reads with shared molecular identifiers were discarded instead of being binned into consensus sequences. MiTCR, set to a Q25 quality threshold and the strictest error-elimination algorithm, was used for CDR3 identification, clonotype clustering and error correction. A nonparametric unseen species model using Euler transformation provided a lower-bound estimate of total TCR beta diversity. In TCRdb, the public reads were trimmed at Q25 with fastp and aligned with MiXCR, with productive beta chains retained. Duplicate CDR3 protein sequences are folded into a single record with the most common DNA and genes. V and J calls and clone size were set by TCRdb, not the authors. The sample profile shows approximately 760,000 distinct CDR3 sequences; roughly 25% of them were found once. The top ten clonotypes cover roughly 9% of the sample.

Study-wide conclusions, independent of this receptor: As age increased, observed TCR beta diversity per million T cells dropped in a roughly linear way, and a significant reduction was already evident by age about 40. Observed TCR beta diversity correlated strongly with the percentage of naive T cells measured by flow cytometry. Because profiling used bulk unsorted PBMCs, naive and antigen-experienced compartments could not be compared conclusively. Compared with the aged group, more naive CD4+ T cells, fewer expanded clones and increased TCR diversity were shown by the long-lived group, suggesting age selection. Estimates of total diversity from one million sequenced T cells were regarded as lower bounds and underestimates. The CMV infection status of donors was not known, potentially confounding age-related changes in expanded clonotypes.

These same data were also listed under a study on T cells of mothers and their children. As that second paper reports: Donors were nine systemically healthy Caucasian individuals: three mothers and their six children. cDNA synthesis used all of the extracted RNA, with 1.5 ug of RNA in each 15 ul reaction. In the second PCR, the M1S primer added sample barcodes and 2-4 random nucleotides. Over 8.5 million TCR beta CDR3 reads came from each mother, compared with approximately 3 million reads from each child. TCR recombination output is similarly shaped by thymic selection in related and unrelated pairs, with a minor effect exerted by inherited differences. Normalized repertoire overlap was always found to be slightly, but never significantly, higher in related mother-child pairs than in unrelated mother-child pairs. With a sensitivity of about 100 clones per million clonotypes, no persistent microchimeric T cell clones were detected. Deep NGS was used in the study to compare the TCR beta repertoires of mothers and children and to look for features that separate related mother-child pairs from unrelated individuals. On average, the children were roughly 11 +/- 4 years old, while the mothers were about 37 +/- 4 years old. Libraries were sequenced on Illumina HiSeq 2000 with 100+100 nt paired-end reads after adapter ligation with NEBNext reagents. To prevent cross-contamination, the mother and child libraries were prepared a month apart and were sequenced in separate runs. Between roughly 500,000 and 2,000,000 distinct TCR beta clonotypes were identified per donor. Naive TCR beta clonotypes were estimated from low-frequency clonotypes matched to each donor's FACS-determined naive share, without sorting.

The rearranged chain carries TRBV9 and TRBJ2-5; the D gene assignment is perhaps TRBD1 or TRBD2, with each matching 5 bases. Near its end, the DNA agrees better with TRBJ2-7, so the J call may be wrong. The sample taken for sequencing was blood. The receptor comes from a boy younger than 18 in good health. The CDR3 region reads CASSVDWDRSYEQYF. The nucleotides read TGTGCCAGCAGCGTAGATTGGGACCGCTCCTACGAGCAGTACTTC.